This T cell receptor (beta chain) was retrieved from a study of identical twins. Findings of the study overall: In cord blood, abundant beta clonotypes had fewer insertions; memory showed no trend.

This clonotype was detected ten times or more. Its target is unknown. Between the trimmed V and J ends, which lost 4 bases and 0 bases, there was a span of 11 bases. The CDR3 spans 15 residues. Template switching added a universal primer site; cDNA carried unique molecular identifiers. TCRdb redid the calling of the 5' RACE reads with MiXCR, one entry per CDR3 protein. The profile covers 500,000 to 550,000 distinct CDR3 sequences, with more than 20% appearing a single time and approximately 0.5% taken by the ten largest. These data were also reused for a study on yellow fever vaccine responses in identical twins.

This receptor was obtained from a woman under 30 in good health. The sequencing input was CD4+ T cells sorted from blood. V gene TRBV12-3 or TRBV12-4 combines with J gene TRBJ2-3; unclear D gene. DNA of the CDR3: TGTGCCAGCAGTTGGGCCTCTTCTAGCACAGATACGCAGTATTTT. Amino acid sequence: CASSWASSSTDTQYF.